A selection of T cell receptor beta chains follows, all from one sample in a study of OX40 agonist ivuxolimab in advanced cancers. The data were produced by immunoSEQ multiplex PCR, yet TCRdb's version contains in-frame clones alone and is incomplete. The sample has around 62,000 clones, 75% to 80% seen once. The material sequenced was CD4+ or CD8+ T cells sorted from blood, taken in a trial of the OX40 agonist ivuxolimab. Every receptor here comes from an adult with an advanced solid tumor such as melanoma, head and neck, liver or kidney cancer. The CDR3 runs from the conserved cysteine through the conserved F or W. D genes are given only for firm matches. Where a row states a size, it is once, few, many or the class of an expanded clone; other rows omit it.

clone_size: few; j_call: TRBJ2-3; v_call: TRBV19; d_call: -; cdr3_nt: TGTGCCTGCAGCGGCCTCACAGATACGCAGTATTTT; cdr3_aa: CACSGLTDTQYF
clone_size: -; j_call: TRBJ2-3; v_call: TRBV5-1; d_call: -; cdr3_nt: TGCGCCAGCAGCTTGGTAGGGACACTTACTAGCACAGATACGCAGTATTTT; cdr3_aa: CASSLVGTLTSTDTQYF
clone_size: -; j_call: TRBJ1-1; v_call: TRBV7-9; d_call: TRBD1; cdr3_nt: TGTGCCAGCAGATCGAAGGACAGGGGAGACACTGAAGCTTTCTTT; cdr3_aa: CASRSKDRGDTEAFF
clone_size: -; j_call: TRBJ1-1; v_call: TRBV2; d_call: TRBD1; cdr3_nt: TGTGCCAGCCGTTGGACAGGGCCTAACACTGAAGCTTTCTTT; cdr3_aa: CASRWTGPNTEAFF
clone_size: -; j_call: TRBJ2-7; v_call: TRBV7-2; d_call: -; cdr3_nt: TGTGCCAGCAGCCTACGAGGAGTGGGCCAGGGGATGTACTACGAGCAGTACTTC; cdr3_aa: CASSLRGVGQGMYYEQYF
clone_size: once; j_call: TRBJ1-5; v_call: TRBV19; d_call: -; cdr3_nt: TGTGCCAGTAGTATAATTCAAGGTCAGCCCCAGCATTTT; cdr3_aa: CASSIIQGQPQHF
clone_size: -; j_call: TRBJ1-3; v_call: TRBV6-5; d_call: -; cdr3_nt: TGTGCCAGCAGTTACTCGATGGGGCTTGGAAACACCATATATTTT; cdr3_aa: CASSYSMGLGNTIYF
clone_size: -; j_call: TRBJ2-1; v_call: TRBV9; d_call: TRBD2; cdr3_nt: TGTGCCAGCAGCGTAGTAGCGGGAGGATCCTACAATGAGCAGTTCTTC; cdr3_aa: CASSVVAGGSYNEQFF
clone_size: few; j_call: TRBJ1-6; v_call: TRBV7-9; d_call: -; cdr3_nt: TGTGCCAGCAGCTTGGGGTCGCCTAATAATTCACCCCTCCACTTT; cdr3_aa: CASSLGSPNNSPLHF
clone_size: -; j_call: TRBJ2-7; v_call: TRBV7-8; d_call: TRBD2; cdr3_nt: TGTGCCAGCAGCCGTGGGACTAGCGGTACCGAGCAGTACTTC; cdr3_aa: CASSRGTSGTEQYF